What follows are 19 T cell receptor beta chains derived from one specimen sequenced in a study of blood T cell repertoires in COVID-19. Here immunoSEQ multiplex PCR was the method, and the copy in TCRdb shows in-frame clones only, minus some. The sample records 300,000 to 450,000 clones, roughly 90% being singletons. The specimen was PBMCs or T cells enriched from blood (not recorded which). Receptors were obtained from a woman aged 25 to 39 who had been exposed to COVID-19.

The chain carries TRBV3-1 (or the pseudogene TRBV3-2) and TRBJ2-7, with D hard to call. Trimming left V 0 bases short and J 2 bases short, with 8 bases between. The germline gives CDR1 LGHDT, CDR2 YNNKEL (reference sequence). This CDR3 comprises 14 residues. CDR3 DNA sequence: TGTGCCAGCAGCCAAGATCTAGTTACCTACGAGCAGTACTTC. This encodes CASSQDLVTYEQYF.

The chain joins TRBV7-9 to TRBJ2-7; 7 nucleotides match TRBD2. Trimming took 4 bases from V and 2 from J; bases not matched to a gene: 8. This CDR3 comprises 15 residues. In germline, CDR1 is SEHNR, CDR2 FQNEAQ (reference sequence). CDR3 nucleotide sequence: TGTGCCAGCAGCTGGAGCGGGACGGGAACCTACGAGCAGTACTTC. Protein: CASSWSGTGTYEQYF.

J is TRBJ2-7 and V is TRBV19; the match to TRBD2 covers 7 bases. V lost 4 bases, J lost 3 bases, and 3 bases stayed unmatched. Germline lookup yields CDR1 LNHDA and CDR2 SQIVND (reference sequence). The length of the CDR3 is 13 residues. CDR3 coding DNA: TGTGCCAGTAGTACTAGCGGCCACTACGAGCAGTACTTC. Its protein is CASSTSGHYEQYF. The full variable domain, completed using reference TRBV19 and TRBJ2-7, is DGGITQSPKYLFRKEGQNVTLSCEQNLNHDAMYWYRQDPGQGLRLIYYSQIVNDFQKGDIAEGYSVSREKKESFPLTVTSAQKNPTAFYLCASSTSGHYEQYFGPGTRLTVT.

The V and J genes are TRBV28 and TRBJ2-1; 10 bases match TRBD2. Per the germline V gene, CDR1 is MDHEN and CDR2 is SYDVKM. This CDR3 has 16 residues. V dropped 5 bases and J dropped 5; count of bases not matched to a gene: 9. Here the CDR3 DNA reads TGTGCCAGCAGTGGACTACTAGCGGGACGACACAATGAGCAGTTCTTC. The encoded protein is CASSGLLAGRHNEQFF.

This clone turned up a few times. The chain has TRBV6-5 and TRBJ2-7; tentatively, D is TRBD1 (6 bases). Looked up from germline, CDR1 is MNHEY and CDR2 is SVGAGI. V lost 4 bases and J 1 base, leaving 14 bases between the germline ends. The CDR3 has 15 residues. The CDR3 DNA follows: TGTGCCAGCAGTTCTCCGGGACATCCTTCCTACGAGCAGTACTTC. This encodes CASSSPGHPSYEQYF.

This chain connects TRBV28 to TRBJ2-7, with no clear D. Germline loops: CDR1 MDHEN, CDR2 SYDVKM. The V end lost 8 bases, the J end lost 1 base, and 9 bases lay between the germline ends. The CDR3 spans 12 residues. The CDR3 nucleotides read TGTGCCAGCTCGAGTACTTCCTACGAGCAGTACTTC. Protein: CASSSTSYEQYF.

The chain couples TRBV9 to TRBJ1-4; 8 bases fit TRBD1. After removal of 4 bases from V and 5 bases from J, the junction contained 7 bases not matched to a gene. The CDR3 spans 15 residues. Germline loops: CDR1 SGDLS, CDR2 YYNGEE. This CDR3 is CASSTRTGTNEKLFF. CDR3 coding DNA: TGTGCCAGCAGCACGAGGACAGGGACAAATGAAAAACTGTTTTTT.

The chain combines TRBV9 with TRBJ1-6, with 9 bases matching TRBD1. This CDR3 is built from 15 residues. V lost 0 bases to trimming and J lost 10 bases; unmatched junction nucleotides: 5. Per the germline V gene, CDR1 is SGDLS and CDR2 is YYNGEE. DNA of the CDR3: TGTGCCAGCAGCGTAGAGGGACAGGGAAGGTCACCCCTCCACTTT. Translated, it gives CASSVEGQGRSPLHF.

The rearrangement links TRBV7-7 to TRBJ2-7, with 8 bases aligning to TRBD1. In germline, CDR1 is SSHAT, CDR2 FNYEAQ (reference sequence). CDR3 size: 15 residues. J gave up 1 base and V 2 bases, and 4 bases lay outside the gene matches. DNA of the CDR3: TGTGCCAGCAGCTTATCACAGGGGGAATCCTACGAGCAGTACTTC. This gives the protein CASSLSQGESYEQYF.

The V call is TRBV10-3, the J call TRBJ1-1; TRBD1 aligns across 9 bases. The CDR3 covers 15 residues. Germline CDR1 and CDR2: ENHRY and SYGVKD. J gave up 7 bases and V 6 bases, and 12 bases lay outside the gene matches. Here the CDR3 reads CAIRTPTGGVYEAFF. CDR3 coding DNA: TGTGCCATCAGAACTCCGACAGGGGGAGTTTATGAAGCTTTCTTT.

The chain uses TRBV29-1 and TRBJ2-1, with TRBD1 identical over 8 bases. Germline V gene lookup returns CDR1 SQVTM and CDR2 ANQGSEA. This CDR3 is 14 amino acids long. V trimming: 6 bases; J trimming: 3 bases; junction bases outside the gene matches: 7. The CDR3 sequence is CSVGLTGGYNEQFF. The CDR3 DNA sequence: TGCAGCGTGGGCCTCACAGGGGGCTACAATGAGCAGTTCTTC.

V is TRBV11-2 and J is TRBJ2-7, with 7 bases lining up with TRBD1. Germline V gene lookup returns CDR1 SGHAT and CDR2 FQNNGV. Trimming took 1 base from V and 3 from J; bases not matched to a gene: 9. The CDR3 spans 16 residues. CDR3 sequence: CASSLAGVGTVYEQYF. DNA of the CDR3: TGTGCCAGCAGCTTAGCTGGGGTCGGGACAGTCTACGAGCAGTACTTC.

The chain carries TRBV27 and TRBJ2-7, with 10 bases identical to TRBD2. The V segment lost 2 bases and the J segment 3 bases; nucleotides outside the gene matches: 22. Germline lookup yields CDR1 MNHEY and CDR2 SMNVEV (reference sequence). This CDR3 contains 21 residues. CDR3 sequence: CASSLLASGRIVNGDRYEQYF. The CDR3 DNA reads as TGTGCCAGCAGTTTACTTGCTAGCGGGAGAATCGTAAACGGTGATCGCTACGAGCAGTACTTC.

The chain employs TRBV30 and TRBJ2-3; TRBD1 agrees at 9 bases. This CDR3 is built from 13 residues. Trimming cost V 7 bases and J 1 base; bases outside gene matches: 3. Germline values: CDR1 GTSNPN, CDR2 SVGIG (reference sequence). CDR3 protein: CASGTGRTDTQYF. The DNA for the CDR3 is TGTGCCTCCGGGACAGGGCGCACAGATACGCAGTATTTT.

This rearrangement joins TRBV19 to TRBJ1-6, with a weak D call TRBD1 (5 bases). The CDR3 has 16 amino acids. Germline V CDR1 and CDR2: LNHDA, SQIVND (reference sequence). With 3 bases removed from V and 7 bases from J, the gap between germline ends came to 16 bases. The CDR3 DNA reads as TGTGCCAGTAGTATGTATCTGGGACTTAGAAATTCACCCCTCCACTTT. This gives the protein CASSMYLGLRNSPLHF.

This clone was observed once. J is TRBJ2-7 and V is TRBV7-2, with D possibly TRBD1 on 5 matching bases. The V end lost 8 bases, the J end lost 7 bases, and 18 bases lay between the germline ends. Germline CDR1 is SGHTA and CDR2 is FQGNSA. The length of the CDR3 is 13 residues. The CDR3 DNA is TGTGCCAGCTCGGCAGGGCTCCACTTAGAGCAGTACTTC. Translated: CASSAGLHLEQYF.

The chain is built from TRBV14 and TRBJ2-1; 12 positions agree with TRBD1. CDR1 is SGHDN and CDR2 is FVKESK in the germline V gene. The ends lost 1 base at V and 7 bases at J; junction bases unmatched: 5. There are 16 residues in the CDR3. The CDR3: CASSQAGQGARNEQFF. CDR3 DNA sequence: TGTGCCAGCAGCCAAGCGGGACAGGGGGCTCGTAATGAGCAGTTCTTC.

This clone occurred once. The chain recombines TRBV4-1 with TRBJ1-1, with no clear D. CDR3 length: 13 residues. Germline loops: CDR1 MGHRA, CDR2 YSYEKL. V lost 0 bases and J 5 bases, leaving 7 bases between the germline ends. The CDR3 DNA sequence: TGCGCCAGCAGCCAAGATTGGCTTACTGAAGCTTTCTTT. This translates into CASSQDWLTEAFF.

This clone showed up just once. V usage is TRBV9 and J usage is TRBJ1-5; tentatively, D is TRBD1 (6 bases). This CDR3 region has 15 residues. Germline values: CDR1 SGDLS, CDR2 YYNGEE. V lost 0 bases and J lost 6, with 13 bases in between. CDR3 sequence reads: CASSVDGGLGQPQHF. Written as DNA, the CDR3 is TGTGCCAGCAGCGTAGACGGGGGGCTCGGTCAGCCCCAGCATTTT.